Below are 27 T cell receptor beta chains sequenced from a single sample in a study of tumor-infiltrating lymphocytes in oesophageal squamous cell carcinoma. TCRdb analysed the PCR reads with MiXCR anew, one entry per CDR3 protein. This sample carries 16,000 or so distinct CDR3 sequences, 40% to 55% of them seen once, and the ten largest clones take roughly two fifths. The specimen sequenced was blood. The origin of the receptors is a female donor with esophageal squamous cell carcinoma.

Ten or more counts support this clonotype. This chain links TRBV5-5 with TRBJ2-7; a weak D match, TRBD1 (6 bases). There are 13 residues in the CDR3. V dropped 4 bases and J dropped 6 bases, with 14 bases sitting between them. The germline V gene has CDR1 SGHKS and CDR2 YYEKEE (reference sequence). The DNA of the CDR3 is TGTGCCAGCAGCAATACAGGGCCGGGCGAGCAGTACTTC. Translating it yields CASSNTGPGEQYF.

Ten or more counts support this clonotype. V is TRBV2 and J is TRBJ1-4; D is ambiguous. Trimming removed 5 bases from V and 7 bases from J, with 17 bases in between. Germline CDR1 reads SNHLY; CDR2 reads FYNNEI. CDR3 length equals 15 residues. In DNA form, the CDR3 reads TGTGCCAGCAGTATCGACACCGCAGGTAGTGAAAAACTGTTTTTT. Residues: CASSIDTAGSEKLFF.

This clonotype showed up many times. The J gene is TRBJ2-2, the V gene TRBV6-1; TRBD2 is a possible D gene (5 bases). Germline lookup yields CDR1 MNHNS and CDR2 SASEGT. Trimming took 7 bases from V and 7 from J, leaving 13 bases between them. CDR3 size: 13 residues. In nucleotides, the CDR3 is TGTGCCAGCACGTATGGGAGCGGCGGGGAGCTGTTTTTT. Protein: CASTYGSGGELFF.

This clonotype was found many times. The V and J genes are TRBV15 and TRBJ1-2, with 8 bases that match TRBD1. This CDR3 contains 16 residues. V was clipped by 2 bases and J by 5 bases; unmatched bases: 10. Looked up from germline, CDR1 is LNHNV and CDR2 is YYDKDF (reference sequence). Here the CDR3 DNA reads TGTGCCACCAGCAGACAAGGACAGGGCCTTGGTTATGGCTACACCTTC. Protein sequence: CATSRQGQGLGYGYTF. The variable domain in full, completed from reference TRBV15 and TRBJ1-2, reads DAMVIQNPRYQVTQFGKPVTLSCSQTLNHNVMYWYQQKSSQAPKLLFHYYDKDFNNEADTPDNFQSRRPNTSFCFLDIRSPGLGDTAMYLCATSRQGQGLGYGYTFGSGTRLTVV.

V usage is TRBV6-5 and J usage is TRBJ2-6; D could derive from TRBD1 or TRBD2 (6 bases each). CDR3 size: 18 residues. The V gene lost 2 bases and the J gene lost 1 base, with 15 bases spanning the gap. Germline lookup yields CDR1 MNHEY and CDR2 SVGAGI. The CDR3 DNA reads TGTGCCAGCAGTTACCAGGGGCAGGGAGGATCTGGGGCCAACGTCCTGACTTTC. This sequence encodes CASSYQGQGGSGANVLTF.

This chain joins TRBV7-9 and TRBJ2-5; 11 bases agree with TRBD2. The DNA end is more similar to TRBJ2-1, so the J call may be wrong. The CDR3 runs to 16 residues. Germline loops: CDR1 SEHNR, CDR2 FQNEAQ (reference sequence). The CDR3 sequence is CASAPDSGGGNNEQFF. DNA of the CDR3: TGTGCCAGCGCCCCGGATAGCGGGGGGGGAAACAATGAGCAGTTCTTC.

Ten or more counts support this clonotype. This chain links TRBV27 with TRBJ2-5, with D unresolved. The CDR3 sequence is 13 residues long. The V end was cut by 3 bases, the J end by 11 bases, with 16 bases between. CDR1 and CDR2 from the germline V gene are MNHEY and SMNVEV (reference sequence). CDR3 in amino acids: CASSFSPINEQYF. The CDR3 nucleotides are TGTGCCAGCAGTTTCTCTCCTATAAATGAGCAGTACTTC.

The chain carries TRBV7-3 and TRBJ2-3; 7 bases align to TRBD2. The CDR3 is made up of 13 amino acids. V gave up 7 bases and J gave up 2 bases; unmatched junction bases: 3. CDR1 is SGHTA and CDR2 is FQGTGA in the germline V gene. In DNA form, the CDR3 reads TGTGCCAGCAAAGCGGGGTACACAGATACGCAGTATTTT. Translated, it gives CASKAGYTDTQYF. Looking up the rest from reference TRBV7-3 and TRBJ2-3 gives the full variable domain: GAGVSQTPSNKVTEKGKYVELRCDPISGHTALYWYRQSLGQGPEFLIYFQGTGAADDSGLPNDRFFAVRPEGSVSTLKIQRTERGDSAVYLCASKAGYTDTQYFGPGTRLTVL.

The sample holds many counts of this clonotype. The V call is TRBV5-1, the J call TRBJ2-1; 8 nucleotides agree with TRBD1. The V gene's germline CDR1 is SGHRS and CDR2 YFSETQ. J gave up 4 bases and V 3 bases, and 6 bases lay outside the gene matches. The CDR3 loop spans 15 amino acids. The CDR3 bases are TGCGCCAGCAGCTCGACAGGGGTCCAATACAATGAGCAGTTCTTC. It translates to CASSSTGVQYNEQFF.

The V and J genes are TRBV7-3 and TRBJ2-3; maybe TRBD1 (6 bases). The V end was cut by 5 bases, the J end by 6 bases, with 21 bases between. The germline V gene encodes CDR1 SGHTA and CDR2 FQGTGA. The CDR3 has 16 residues. CDR3 in amino acids: CASSPSGTRTRDTQYF. The CDR3 DNA follows: TGTGCCAGCAGCCCCTCTGGGACAAGGACTCGCGATACGCAGTATTTT.

The chain combines TRBV7-6 with TRBJ2-4; perhaps TRBD1 as D (6 bases). The CDR3 length is 13 residues. The germline V gene encodes CDR1 SGHVS and CDR2 FNYEAQ. V lost 5 bases to trimming and J lost 16 bases, with 21 bases between them. The CDR3 DNA reads TGTGCCAGCAGCATGGACAGCACCTACGAGCACTACTTC. It encodes CASSMDSTYEHYF.

The chain has TRBV7-8 and TRBJ2-6, with 10 bases fitting TRBD1. The tail of the sequence fits TRBJ2-7 better, so the J call may be wrong. The germline V gene encodes CDR1 SGHVS and CDR2 FQNEAQ. This CDR3 is 15 amino acids long. This CDR3 is CASSGEGQGSYRQYF. The CDR3 nucleotides read TGTGCCAGCAGCGGGGAGGGACAGGGGTCTTATCGGCAGTACTTC.

The chain has TRBV7-2 and TRBJ2-7; TRBD2 agrees at 8 bases. CDR3 length equals 14 residues. The germline gives CDR1 SGHTA, CDR2 FQGNSA. After removal of 4 bases from V and 4 bases from J, the junction contained 6 bases not matched to a gene. CDR3 bases: TGTGCCAGCAGCTCGGGGGGGGGGGTTTACGAGCAGTACTTC. This sequence encodes CASSSGGGVYEQYF.

This clonotype turned up a few times. CDR3 amino acids: CASSLPGQGYNEQFF. CDR3 nucleotide sequence: TGTGCCAGCAGTCTCCCGGGACAGGGTTACAATGAGCAGTTCTTC. The V gene is TRBV28, the J gene TRBJ2-5, with 9 bases matching TRBD1. The J call is in doubt because the DNA end fits TRBJ2-1 better. The germline V gene has CDR1 MDHEN and CDR2 SYDVKM. CDR3 length equals 15 residues.

The chain is built from TRBV6-1 and TRBJ2-4; either TRBD1 or TRBD2 may supply D (5 bases each). The J call is in doubt because the DNA end fits TRBJ2-1 better. CDR1 is MNHNS, CDR2 SASEGT, per germline. The CDR3 is 13 residues long. The CDR3 sequence is CASSELEGNEQFF. Here the CDR3 DNA reads TGTGCCAGCAGTGAACTTGAGGGGAATGAGCAGTTCTTC.

In its sample, this clonotype was seen a few times. The chain has TRBV6-1 and TRBJ1-2, with TRBD1 identical over 8 bases. Looked up from germline, CDR1 is MNHNS and CDR2 is SASEGT. This CDR3 has 14 amino acids. Trimming took 4 bases from V and 5 from J; bases not matched to a gene: 6. The CDR3 reads CASSAQGGKYGYTF. The CDR3 region has the DNA TGTGCCAGCAGTGCACAGGGGGGAAAGTATGGCTACACCTTC.

The chain links TRBV5-1 to TRBJ2-1; perhaps TRBD2 as D (6 bases). TRBJ2-5 matches the DNA end more closely, so the J call is doubtful. The germline gives CDR1 SGHRS, CDR2 YFSETQ. The CDR3 length is 14 residues. The CDR3 reads CASSGEDTRETQYF. CDR3 in DNA: TGCGCCAGCAGCGGGGAGGACACGCGAGAGACCCAGTACTTC.

The chain employs TRBV24-1 and TRBJ2-5, with TRBD2 identical over 7 bases. Unmatched junction bases numbered 7, after V lost 4 bases and J lost 3 bases. Germline CDR1 KGHDR, CDR2 SFDVKD. The CDR3 runs 15 residues. CDR3 region: CATSDPSGGKETQYF. The DNA for the CDR3 is TGTGCCACCAGTGACCCTAGCGGAGGAAAAGAGACCCAGTACTTC.

This clonotype is deemed medium-sized (0.01 to 0.1%). This chain connects TRBV11-2 to TRBJ2-5, with 8 bases matching TRBD2. V lost 6 bases and J lost 5; bases outside the gene matches: 14. The CDR3 has 16 residues. Per germline, CDR1 SGHAT and CDR2 FQNNGV. The CDR3 DNA reads TGTGCCAGCAGTCTAGGATCGAGGTCTAGCGGGGAGACCCAGTACTTC. Translating gives CASSLGSRSSGETQYF. Combining the CDR3 with reference TRBV11-2 and TRBJ2-5 gives the whole variable domain EAGVAQSPRYKIIEKRQSVAFWCNPISGHATLYWYQQILGQGPKLLIQFQNNGVVDDSQLPKDRFSAERLKGVDSTLKIQPAKLEDSAVYLCASSLGSRSSGETQYFGPGTRLLVL.

By sample fraction, this clonotype is medium-sized. The chain combines TRBV7-8 with TRBJ2-3; D gene uncertain. Per germline, CDR1 SGHVS and CDR2 FQNEAQ. The V end lost 2 bases, the J end lost 6 bases, and 6 bases lay between the germline ends. This CDR3 is 12 amino acids long. The CDR3, as DNA: TGTGCCAGCAGCTTACGGGTCGATACGCAGTATTTT. Protein sequence: CASSLRVDTQYF.

V and J are TRBV27 and TRBJ1-2, with a tentative D call TRBD1 (5 bases). The ends were cut back, 3 bases at V and 4 bases at J, with 9 bases in the middle. Germline assignment: CDR1 MNHEY and CDR2 SMNVEV (reference sequence). CDR3 length: 13 residues. Here the CDR3 DNA reads TGTGCCAGCAGTTTCGGGGGGAGCTATGGCTACACCTTC. Residues: CASSFGGSYGYTF.

To note about this clonotype: No conserved phenylalanine or tryptophan ends this CDR3, so it is likely a read error. The DNA is omitted, as the CDR3 cannot be located on it reliably, and the CDR3 follows TCRdb's listing. The V and J genes are TRBV7-3 and TRBJ2-1; the D call TRBD2 from the table was never checked on the DNA. The CDR3 adds up to 17 amino acids, both ends counted. Germline values: CDR1 SGHTA, CDR2 FQGTGA. Here the CDR3 reads CASSLQGSAKNIQYFGA.

DNA of the CDR3: TGTGCCAGCAGTTATCGTAGTAGCCACGAGCAGTACTTC. This sequence encodes CASSYRSSHEQYF. This sequence joins TRBV6-6 and TRBJ2-5; D is undetermined. The assigned J gene may be wrong: the sequence end matches TRBJ2-7 better. The CDR3 extends over 13 amino acids. The germline V gene has CDR1 MNHNY and CDR2 SVGAGI (reference sequence).

The J gene is TRBJ2-3, the V gene TRBV20-1, with TRBD1 identical over 11 bases. V shed 5 bases, J shed 0 bases, and the junction held 4 bases outside the gene matches. CDR3 length: 15 residues. CDR1 and CDR2 from the germline V gene are DFQATT and SNEGSKA (reference sequence). The chain's CDR3 is CSALGQGASTDTQYF. CDR3 in DNA: TGCAGTGCTCTTGGACAGGGGGCAAGCACAGATACGCAGTATTTT.

In this sample, this clonotype turned up once. V is TRBV7-4 and J is TRBJ2-4; D unresolved. CDR3 length equals 15 residues. CDR1 and CDR2 from the germline V gene are SGHVT and SQSDAQ. V was cut by 1 base and J by 3 bases, with 10 bases left in between. CDR3 loop: CASSLGSGLKNIQYF. CDR3 in DNA: TGTGCCAGCAGCTTAGGGTCAGGCCTCAAAAACATTCAGTACTTC.

This sequence joins TRBV7-2 and TRBJ2-5; D is tentatively TRBD1 or TRBD2 (5 bases each). The V gene's germline CDR1 is SGHTA and CDR2 FQGNSA. The CDR3 consists of 15 residues. V lost 6 bases and J lost 3, with 17 bases in between. This CDR3 reads CASSLGAGNKETQYF. The CDR3 bases are TGTGCCAGCAGTCTCGGGGCAGGCAATAAAGAGACCCAGTACTTC.

This clonotype came up once. The conserved phenylalanine or tryptophan is not found at the CDR3 terminus, so this likely reflects a read error. The DNA is omitted, as the CDR3 cannot be located on it reliably, and the CDR3 follows TCRdb's listing. CDR3 region: CASSSQHTNSGRNIQYFGA. The chain combines TRBV7-2 with TRBJ2-6; the table's D call TRBD1 went unverified against the DNA. 19 amino acids form the CDR3, both terminal residues included. Germline values: CDR1 SGHTA, CDR2 FQGNSA.